The present entry profiles one T cell receptor beta chain with its context. These data are taken from a study of shared clonotypes between healthy human individuals. Positive CCR7 selection of CD45RO-negative cells yielded the naive CD8 cells, and terminally differentiated effector memory CD45RA+ cells were excluded. Sequencing was performed with immunoSEQ multiplex PCR; in TCRdb, only in-frame clones are kept and a portion is missing. The sample consists of about 2.2 million clones, around 93% of them appearing once. Source material: naive CD8+ T cells from PBMCs. This clonotype was obtained from a man younger than 35 in good health. Some clones in this sample may be carry-over from other donors' samples.

CDR3 sequence reads: CASSPVGGTSTDTQYF. For the CDR3, the DNA is TGTGCCAGCAGCCCTGTTGGCGGGACCAGCACAGATACGCAGTATTTT. The chain has TRBV7-2 and TRBJ2-3; possibly TRBD2 for D (6 bases). Between the trimmed V and J ends, which lost 5 bases and 0 bases, there was a span of 15 bases. CDR3 length: 16 residues. Germline V gives CDR1 SGHTA, CDR2 FQGNSA.